These 18 T cell receptor beta chains share one sample of origin, sequenced in a study of radiotherapy plus CTLA-4 blockade in lung cancer. The protocol was immunoSEQ multiplex PCR, while the TCRdb copy is restricted to in-frame clones and leaves out a portion. The sample contains about 51,000 clones, around 79% of which appear only once. Source: peripheral blood, taken from a patient treated with radiotherapy plus ipilimumab. The receptor set was obtained from a human donor with non-small cell lung cancer whose response to radiotherapy plus ipilimumab could not be evaluated.

This chain connects TRBV4-2 to TRBJ2-1; D is perhaps TRBD2 (6 bases). The germline gives CDR1 LGHNA, CDR2 YNFKEQ. This CDR3 spans 16 amino acids. V was trimmed by 4 bases and J by 2 bases, leaving 15 bases between them. CDR3 sequence (DNA): TGTGCCAGCAGCCCCCTCGGGATAGCGGCCTACAATGAGCAGTTCTTC. This sequence encodes CASSPLGIAAYNEQFF.

The J gene is TRBJ2-6, the V gene TRBV5-1, with D unclear. The ends were cut back, 4 bases at V and 2 bases at J, with 10 bases in the middle. Germline V CDR1 and CDR2: SGHRS, YFSETQ. The CDR3 contains 15 residues. CDR3 loop: CASSLEVAGANVLTF. DNA for the CDR3: TGCGCCAGCAGCCTCGAGGTGGCTGGGGCCAACGTCCTGACTTTC.

The V call is TRBV19, the J call TRBJ1-3; TRBD1 aligns across 8 bases. Germline V gene sequence: CDR1 LNHDA, CDR2 SQIVND (reference sequence). The CDR3 covers 15 residues. J was trimmed by 0 bases and V by 10 bases; bases with no gene match: 8. The CDR3 sequence: CATGTGISSGNTIYF. CDR3 sequence (DNA): TGTGCCACTGGGACAGGAATCAGCTCTGGAAACACCATATATTTT.

This chain joins TRBV5-6 and TRBJ1-2; tentatively, D is TRBD1 (5 bases). The germline V and J ends were trimmed by 5 bases and 11 bases, with 25 bases remaining between them. CDR3 length equals 15 residues. CDR1 and CDR2 from the germline V gene are SGHDT and YYEEEE. Written as DNA, the CDR3 is TGTGCCAGCAGACGTTTGAGACCCCGACAGCCCCGATACACCTTC. This translates into CASRRLRPRQPRYTF.

This rearrangement joins TRBV5-1 to TRBJ2-7; 8 bases line up with TRBD1. Trimming at V came to 2 bases and at J to 2 bases, leaving 3 bases not matched to a gene. Looked up from germline, CDR1 is SGHRS and CDR2 is YFSETQ. The CDR3 sequence is 14 residues long. In nucleotides, the CDR3 is TGCGCCAGCAGCTTAACAGGGGGAACCTACGAGCAGTACTTC. Translating gives CASSLTGGTYEQYF.

V usage is TRBV7-9 and J usage is TRBJ2-7; 10 bases line up with TRBD2. This CDR3 has 15 residues. The J segment lost 4 bases and the V segment lost 5 bases, leaving 8 bases of the junction unmatched. Germline CDR1 reads SEHNR; CDR2 reads FQNEAQ (reference sequence). The CDR3 nucleotides read TGTGCCAGCAGCCTTTTAGCGGGGGGTCTTTACGAGCAGTACTTC. Its protein product is CASSLLAGGLYEQYF.

This clone appeared once. This chain links TRBV30 with TRBJ1-2; TRBD1 matches at 7 bases. Germline values: CDR1 GTSNPN, CDR2 SVGIG (reference sequence). The CDR3 contains 13 residues. Trimming cost V 3 bases and J 4 bases; bases outside gene matches: 5. CDR3 amino acids: CAWRPGGAYGYTF. Written as DNA, the CDR3 is TGTGCCTGGAGGCCAGGGGGAGCCTATGGCTACACCTTC.

V is TRBV5-1 and J is TRBJ2-7; D might be TRBD2 (6 bases). CDR3 length equals 13 residues. CDR1 and CDR2 (germline): SGHRS, YFSETQ. Trimming removed 0 bases at V and 7 bases at J, with 11 bases between. CDR3 amino acids: CASSLDPEGEQYF. Here the CDR3 DNA reads TGCGCCAGCAGCTTGGACCCGGAGGGGGAGCAGTACTTC.

The chain combines TRBV4-3 with TRBJ2-7; 10 nucleotides line up with TRBD2. Germline V lookup: CDR1 LGHNA, CDR2 YSLEER. J gave up 1 base and V 4 bases, and 4 bases lay outside the gene matches. The CDR3 has 15 amino acids. The CDR3 spells CASSPGTSESYEQYF. In DNA, the CDR3 is TGCGCCAGCAGCCCAGGGACTAGCGAATCCTACGAGCAGTACTTC.

Only one count was recorded for this clone. The chain employs TRBV7-2 and TRBJ2-5; TRBD2 matches at 10 bases. CDR1 is SGHTA and CDR2 is FQGNSA in the germline V gene. Trimming removed 4 bases from V and 2 bases from J; junction bases left unmatched: 4. This CDR3 has 15 amino acids. CDR3 coding DNA: TGTGCCAGCAGCTCCCATAGCGGGGGGCAAGAGACCCAGTACTTC. The encoded protein is CASSSHSGGQETQYF.

This clone was detected only a few times. The V and J genes are TRBV14 and TRBJ1-2, with D perhaps TRBD1 (6 bases). Germline CDR1 reads SGHDN; CDR2 reads FVKESK. V was trimmed by 3 bases and J by 3 bases, leaving 11 bases between them. The CDR3 is 14 amino acids. The CDR3 sequence is CASSQTQGYYGYTF. CDR3 coding DNA: TGTGCCAGCAGCCAGACCCAGGGGTACTATGGCTACACCTTC.

Remarks on this clone: At one of its ends the junction is not consistent with the germline gene, which may arise from a read error. This chain links TRBV30 with TRBJ1-4; 9 positions match TRBD1. Germline CDR1 is GTSNPN and CDR2 is SVGIG (reference sequence). This CDR3 has 15 amino acids. The CDR3, as DNA: TGTGCCGTCGGACAGGGGCAGATGGGTGAAGAAAGACTGTTTTTT. Translating it yields CAVGQGQMGEERLFF.

The rearrangement links TRBV5-1 to TRBJ1-4; D unclear. The germline V and J ends were trimmed by 4 bases and 7 bases, with 11 bases remaining between them. CDR1 SGHRS and CDR2 YFSETQ come from the germline V gene. The CDR3 consists of 13 residues. For the CDR3, the DNA is TGCGCCAGCAGCCGGGAGGGTTCTGAAAAACTGTTTTTT. Protein product: CASSREGSEKLFF.

This rearrangement joins TRBV6-5 to TRBJ2-7; 9 positions agree with TRBD2. Germline V gene data show CDR1 as MNHEY and CDR2 as SVGAGI. CDR3 length: 14 amino acids. V lost 5 bases, J lost 9 bases, and 11 bases stayed unmatched. The CDR3 region is CASSNGLAGSWQYF. Here the CDR3 DNA reads TGTGCCAGCAGTAACGGGCTAGCGGGAAGTTGGCAGTACTTC.

This clone turned up a few times. The CDR3 loop reads CASSQQGAAEQFF. Here the CDR3 DNA reads TGTGCCAGCTCTCAACAGGGGGCAGCTGAGCAGTTCTTC. This chain connects TRBV18 to TRBJ2-1, with 9 bases matching TRBD1. The CDR3 consists of 13 residues. The germline gives CDR1 KGHSH, CDR2 LQKENI. The V and J ends lost 6 bases and 9 bases, in that order; junction bases with no gene match: 6.

There are a few counts of this clone. The genes are TRBV2 and TRBJ1-3; no firm D call. The CDR3 loop spans 12 amino acids. V dropped 10 bases and J dropped 2 bases, with 9 bases sitting between them. CDR1 and CDR2 (germline): SNHLY, FYNNEI. The CDR3 here is CATGGPGNTIYF. CDR3 nucleotide sequence: TGTGCCACTGGAGGTCCTGGAAACACCATATATTTT.

This clone was seen more than once but under ten times. This chain links TRBV19 with TRBJ1-6; TRBD1 aligns across 11 bases. There are 12 residues in the CDR3. V lost 10 bases to trimming and J lost 12 bases; unmatched junction nucleotides: 5. CDR1 is LNHDA, CDR2 SQIVND, per germline (reference sequence). The CDR3 DNA follows: TGTGCCACCGGGGACAGGGGGGGACCCCTCCACTTT. Amino acid sequence: CATGDRGGPLHF.

This chain joins TRBV7-2 and TRBJ2-1; TRBD2 is a possible D gene (6 bases). Germline CDR1 and CDR2: SGHTA and FQGNSA. V lost 3 bases and J 10 bases, leaving 13 bases between the germline ends. The CDR3 is 13 amino acids. CDR3 sequence reads: CASSFDWDSEQFF. In nucleotides, the CDR3 is TGTGCCAGCAGCTTCGATTGGGACTCCGAGCAGTTCTTC.